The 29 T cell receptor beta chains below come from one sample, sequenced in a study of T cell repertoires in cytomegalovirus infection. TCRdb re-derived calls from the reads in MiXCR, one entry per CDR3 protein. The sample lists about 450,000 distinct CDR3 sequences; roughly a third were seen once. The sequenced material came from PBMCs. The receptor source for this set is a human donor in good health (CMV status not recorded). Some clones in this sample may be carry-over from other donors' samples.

CDR3 coding DNA: TGTGCCACCAGCAGAGGGGGGGCAGGGTCAGATACGCAGTATTTT. It is translated as CATSRGGAGSDTQYF. V gene TRBV15 combines with J gene TRBJ2-3; D assignment may be TRBD1 or TRBD2 (6 bases each). The CDR3 contains 15 residues. V dropped 1 base and J dropped 4 bases, with 12 bases sitting between them. Germline V gene sequence: CDR1 LNHNV, CDR2 YYDKDF (reference sequence).

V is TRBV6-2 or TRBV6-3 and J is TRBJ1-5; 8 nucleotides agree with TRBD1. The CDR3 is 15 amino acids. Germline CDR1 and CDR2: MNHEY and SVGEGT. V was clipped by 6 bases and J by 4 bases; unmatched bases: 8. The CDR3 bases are TGTGCCAGCAGACGGACAGGGTTCGAGAATCAGCCCCAGCATTTT. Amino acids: CASRRTGFENQPQHF.

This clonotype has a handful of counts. CDR3 coding DNA: TGTGCCAGCAGTGTTAGCGGGGGGAGCACAGATACGCAGTATTTT. Protein sequence: CASSVSGGSTDTQYF. The V call is TRBV6-4, the J call TRBJ2-3; 10 nucleotides line up with TRBD2. Germline-derived CDR1 and CDR2 are MRHNA and SNTAGT. The ends lost 4 bases at V and 0 bases at J; junction bases unmatched: 1. The CDR3 length is 15 residues.

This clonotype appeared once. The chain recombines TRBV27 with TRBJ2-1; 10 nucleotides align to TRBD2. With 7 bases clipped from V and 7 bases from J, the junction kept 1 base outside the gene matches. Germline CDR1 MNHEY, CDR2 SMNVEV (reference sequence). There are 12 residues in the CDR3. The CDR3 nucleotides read TGTGCCAGCACAGCGGGGGGGAATGAGCAGTTCTTC. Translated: CASTAGGNEQFF.

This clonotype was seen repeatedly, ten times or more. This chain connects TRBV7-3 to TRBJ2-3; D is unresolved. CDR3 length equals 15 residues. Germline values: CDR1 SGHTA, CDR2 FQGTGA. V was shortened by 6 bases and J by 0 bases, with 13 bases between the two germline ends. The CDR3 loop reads CASSPTPSSTDTQYF. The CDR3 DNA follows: TGTGCCAGCAGTCCTACCCCCTCTAGCACAGATACGCAGTATTTT.

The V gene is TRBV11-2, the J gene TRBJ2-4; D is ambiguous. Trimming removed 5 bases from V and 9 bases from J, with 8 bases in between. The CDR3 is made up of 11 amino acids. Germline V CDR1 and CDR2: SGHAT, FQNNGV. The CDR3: CASSRPRIQYF. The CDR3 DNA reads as TGTGCCAGCAGCAGGCCCCGCATTCAGTACTTC.

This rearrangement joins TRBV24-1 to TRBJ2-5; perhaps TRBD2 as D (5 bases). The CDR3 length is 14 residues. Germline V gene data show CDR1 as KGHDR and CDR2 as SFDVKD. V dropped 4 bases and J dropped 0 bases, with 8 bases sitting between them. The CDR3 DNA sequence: TGTGCCACCAGTGAGATCGGGGACCAAGAGACCCAGTACTTC. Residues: CATSEIGDQETQYF.

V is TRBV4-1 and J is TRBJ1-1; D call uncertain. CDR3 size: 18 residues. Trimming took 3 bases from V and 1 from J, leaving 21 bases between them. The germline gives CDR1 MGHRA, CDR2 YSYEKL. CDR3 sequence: CASSHTLGSFTANTEAFF. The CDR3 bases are TGCGCCAGCAGCCACACGCTGGGCAGCTTCACAGCGAACACTGAAGCTTTCTTT.

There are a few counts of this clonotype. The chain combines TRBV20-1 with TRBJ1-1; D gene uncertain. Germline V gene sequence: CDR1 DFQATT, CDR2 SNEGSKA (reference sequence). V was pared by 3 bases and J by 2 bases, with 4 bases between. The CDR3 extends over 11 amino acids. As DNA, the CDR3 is TGCAGTGCTAGTTTTAACACTGAAGCTTTCTTT. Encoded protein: CSASFNTEAFF.

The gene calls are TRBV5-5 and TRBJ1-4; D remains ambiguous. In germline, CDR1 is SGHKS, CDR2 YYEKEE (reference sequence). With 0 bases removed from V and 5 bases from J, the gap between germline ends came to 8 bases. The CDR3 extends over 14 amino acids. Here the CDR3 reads CASSLGPGNEKLFF. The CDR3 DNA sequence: TGTGCCAGCAGCTTGGGGCCGGGGAATGAAAAACTGTTTTTT.

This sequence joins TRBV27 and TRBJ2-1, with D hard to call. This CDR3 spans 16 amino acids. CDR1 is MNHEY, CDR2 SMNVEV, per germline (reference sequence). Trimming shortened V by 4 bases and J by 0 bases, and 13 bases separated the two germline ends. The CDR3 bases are TGTGCCAGCAGTTCCCGAGTTGGCCCCTCCTACAATGAGCAGTTCTTC. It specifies CASSSRVGPSYNEQFF.

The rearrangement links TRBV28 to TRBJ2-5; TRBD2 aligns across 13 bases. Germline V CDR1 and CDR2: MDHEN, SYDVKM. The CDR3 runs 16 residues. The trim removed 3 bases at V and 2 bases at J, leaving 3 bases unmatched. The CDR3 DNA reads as TGTGCCAGCAGTTTTTCGGGACTAGCGGGACAAGAGACCCAGTACTTC. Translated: CASSFSGLAGQETQYF.

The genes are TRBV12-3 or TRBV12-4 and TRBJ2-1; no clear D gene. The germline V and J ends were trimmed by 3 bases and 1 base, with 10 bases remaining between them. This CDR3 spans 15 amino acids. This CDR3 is CASSFLADSYNEQFF. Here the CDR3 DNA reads TGTGCCAGCAGTTTTCTGGCGGATTCCTACAATGAGCAGTTCTTC.

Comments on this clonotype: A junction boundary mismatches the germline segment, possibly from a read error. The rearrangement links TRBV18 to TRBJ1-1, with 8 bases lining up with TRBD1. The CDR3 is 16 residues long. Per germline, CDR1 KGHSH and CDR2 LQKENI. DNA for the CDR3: TGTGCCAGCGCACCACTAGGACAGGGAGGTAACACTGAAGCTTTCTTT. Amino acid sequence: CASAPLGQGGNTEAFF.

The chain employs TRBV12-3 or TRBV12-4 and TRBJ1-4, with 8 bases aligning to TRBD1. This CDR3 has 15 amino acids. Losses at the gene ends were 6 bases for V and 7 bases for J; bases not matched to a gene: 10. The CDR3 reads CASSRGQGGREKLFF. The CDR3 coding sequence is TGTGCCAGCAGCCGAGGACAGGGAGGTCGTGAAAAACTGTTTTTT.

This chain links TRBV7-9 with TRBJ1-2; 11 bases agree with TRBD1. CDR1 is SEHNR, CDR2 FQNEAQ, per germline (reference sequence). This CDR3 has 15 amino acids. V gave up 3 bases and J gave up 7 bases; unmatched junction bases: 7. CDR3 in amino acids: CASSFPGTGGAGYTF. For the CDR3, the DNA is TGTGCCAGCAGCTTCCCTGGGACAGGGGGTGCTGGCTACACCTTC.

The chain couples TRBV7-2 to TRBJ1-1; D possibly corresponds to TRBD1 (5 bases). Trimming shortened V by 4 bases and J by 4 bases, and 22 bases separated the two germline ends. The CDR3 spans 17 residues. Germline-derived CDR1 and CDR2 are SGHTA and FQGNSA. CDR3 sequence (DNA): TGTGCCAGCAGCTCCGCGGGTACAGGTCGAGGGCGCACTGAAGCTTTCTTT. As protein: CASSSAGTGRGRTEAFF.

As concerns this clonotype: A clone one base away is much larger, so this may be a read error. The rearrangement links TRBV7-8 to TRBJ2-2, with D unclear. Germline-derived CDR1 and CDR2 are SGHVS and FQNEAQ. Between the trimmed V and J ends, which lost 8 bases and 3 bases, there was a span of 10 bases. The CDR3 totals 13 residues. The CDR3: CASGAGYTGELFF. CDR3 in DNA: TGTGCCAGCGGCGCCGGATACACCGGGGAGCTGTTTTTT.

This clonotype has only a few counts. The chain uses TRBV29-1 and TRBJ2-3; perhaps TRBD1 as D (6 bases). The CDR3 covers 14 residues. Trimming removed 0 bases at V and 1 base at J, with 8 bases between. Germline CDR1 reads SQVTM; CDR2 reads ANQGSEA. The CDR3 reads CSVEEGAGTDTQYF. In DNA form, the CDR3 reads TGCAGCGTTGAAGAGGGGGCAGGCACAGATACGCAGTATTTT.

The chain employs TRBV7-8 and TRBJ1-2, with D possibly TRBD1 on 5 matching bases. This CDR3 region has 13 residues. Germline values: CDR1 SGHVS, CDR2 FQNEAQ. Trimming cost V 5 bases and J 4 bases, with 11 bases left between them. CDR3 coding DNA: TGTGCCAGCAGCCTGGGACGGAGCTATGGCTACACCTTC. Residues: CASSLGRSYGYTF.

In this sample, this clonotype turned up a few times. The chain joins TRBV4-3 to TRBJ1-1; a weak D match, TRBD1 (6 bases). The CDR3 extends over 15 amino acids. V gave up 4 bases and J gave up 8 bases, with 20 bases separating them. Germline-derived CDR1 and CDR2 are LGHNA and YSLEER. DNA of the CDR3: TGCGCCAGCAGCCCGGACTACCGACAGGCGAAGGAAGCTTTCTTT. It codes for CASSPDYRQAKEAFF.

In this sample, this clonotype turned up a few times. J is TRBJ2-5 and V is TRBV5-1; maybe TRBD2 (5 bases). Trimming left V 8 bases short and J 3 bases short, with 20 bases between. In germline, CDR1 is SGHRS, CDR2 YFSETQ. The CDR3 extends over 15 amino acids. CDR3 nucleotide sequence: TGCGCCAGTACCCCTCCGAGGGCCGGGGAAGAGACCCAGTACTTC. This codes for CASTPPRAGEETQYF. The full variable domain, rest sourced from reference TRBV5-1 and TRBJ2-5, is KAGVTQTPRYLIKTRGQQVTLSCSPISGHRSVSWYQQTPGQGLQFLFEYFSETQRNKGNFPGRFSGRQFSNSRSEMNVSTLELGDSALYLCASTPPRAGEETQYFGPGTRLLVL.

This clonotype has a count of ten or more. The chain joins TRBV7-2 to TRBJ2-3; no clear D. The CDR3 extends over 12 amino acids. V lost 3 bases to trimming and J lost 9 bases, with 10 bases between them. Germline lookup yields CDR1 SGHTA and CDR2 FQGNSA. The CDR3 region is CASSFPPNTQYF. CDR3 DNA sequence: TGTGCCAGCAGCTTCCCCCCAAACACGCAGTATTTT.

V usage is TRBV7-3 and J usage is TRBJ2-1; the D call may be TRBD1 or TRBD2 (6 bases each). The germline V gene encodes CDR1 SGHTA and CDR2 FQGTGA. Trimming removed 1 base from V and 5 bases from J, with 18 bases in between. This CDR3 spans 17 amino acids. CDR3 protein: CASSLNSRRGAHNEQFF. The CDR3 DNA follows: TGTGCCAGCAGCTTAAATTCCCGGAGGGGGGCTCACAATGAGCAGTTCTTC.

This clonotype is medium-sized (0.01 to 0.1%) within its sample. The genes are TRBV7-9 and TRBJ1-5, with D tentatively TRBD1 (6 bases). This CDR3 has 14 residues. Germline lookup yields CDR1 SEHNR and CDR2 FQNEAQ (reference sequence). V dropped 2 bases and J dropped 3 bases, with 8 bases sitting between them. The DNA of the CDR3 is TGTGCCAGCAGCTTAACAGGGAACAATCAGCCCCAGCATTTT. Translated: CASSLTGNNQPQHF.

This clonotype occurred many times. CDR3 region: CASSWTGLESDTQYF. CDR3 DNA: TGTGCCAGCAGCTGGACAGGGCTTGAGTCAGATACGCAGTATTTT. This rearrangement joins TRBV11-2 to TRBJ2-3, with 8 bases identical to TRBD1. CDR1 is SGHAT, CDR2 FQNNGV, per germline. The CDR3 loop spans 15 amino acids. After removal of 4 bases from V and 4 bases from J, the junction contained 7 bases not matched to a gene. Looking up the rest from reference TRBV11-2 and TRBJ2-3 gives the full variable domain: EAGVAQSPRYKIIEKRQSVAFWCNPISGHATLYWYQQILGQGPKLLIQFQNNGVVDDSQLPKDRFSAERLKGVDSTLKIQPAKLEDSAVYLCASSWTGLESDTQYFGPGTRLTVL.

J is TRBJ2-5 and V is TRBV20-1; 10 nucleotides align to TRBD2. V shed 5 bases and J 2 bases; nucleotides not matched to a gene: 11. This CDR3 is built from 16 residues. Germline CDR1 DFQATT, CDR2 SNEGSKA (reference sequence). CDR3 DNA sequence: TGCAGTGCTTGGGTAGCGGGGGGCCCCGGGCAAGAGACCCAGTACTTC. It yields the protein CSAWVAGGPGQETQYF.

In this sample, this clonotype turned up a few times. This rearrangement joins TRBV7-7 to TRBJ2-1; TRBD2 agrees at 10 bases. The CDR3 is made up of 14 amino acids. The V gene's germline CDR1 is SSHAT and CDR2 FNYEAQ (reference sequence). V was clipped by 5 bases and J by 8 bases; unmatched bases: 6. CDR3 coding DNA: TGTGCCAGCAGCCCGGGGGGGACTAGCGATGAGCAGTTCTTC. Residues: CASSPGGTSDEQFF.

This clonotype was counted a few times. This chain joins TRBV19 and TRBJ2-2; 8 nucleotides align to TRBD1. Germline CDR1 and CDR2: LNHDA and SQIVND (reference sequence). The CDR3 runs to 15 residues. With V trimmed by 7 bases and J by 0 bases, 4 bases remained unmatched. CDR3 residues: CASKIQGANTGELFF. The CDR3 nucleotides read TGTGCCAGTAAAATACAGGGGGCGAACACCGGGGAGCTGTTTTTT.